Following are 11 T cell receptor beta chains from one sample sequenced in a study of somatic mutations in cytotoxic T cells in rheumatoid arthritis. TCRdb's copy holds only in-frame clones and misses some; the assay was immunoSEQ multiplex PCR. Here the sample spans 15,000 or so clones, approximately 72% being singletons. The source material was CD8+ T cells sorted from blood. All receptors derive from an adult with rheumatoid arthritis.

This clone was recorded a few times. The chain is built from TRBV9 and TRBJ1-2; 7 bases are a match to TRBD1. With 6 bases clipped from V and 2 bases from J, the junction kept 7 bases outside the gene matches. The length of the CDR3 is 14 residues. Germline V gene data show CDR1 as SGDLS and CDR2 as YYNGEE. The CDR3, as DNA: TGTGCCAGCACGCCCCCAGGGGGGAACTATGGCTACACCTTC. Translation gives CASTPPGGNYGYTF.

The chain carries TRBV7-9 and TRBJ1-2; TRBD1 agrees at 10 bases. The CDR3 sequence is 15 residues long. CDR1 SEHNR and CDR2 FQNEAQ come from the germline V gene (reference sequence). J was trimmed by 8 bases and V by 5 bases; bases with no gene match: 11. CDR3 sequence reads: CASSTTTGTGEGYTF. The CDR3 region has the DNA TGTGCCAGCAGCACCACAACCGGGACAGGGGAAGGCTACACCTTC.

This rearrangement joins TRBV10-1 to TRBJ1-2; D gene ambiguous. Germline lookup yields CDR1 WNHNN and CDR2 SYGVQD (reference sequence). V lost 5 bases and J 4 bases, leaving 17 bases between the germline ends. The CDR3 contains 15 residues. The CDR3 reads CASSRRGRRFYGYTF. CDR3 in DNA: TGCGCCAGCAGTCGTCGCGGCAGGAGATTCTATGGCTACACCTTC.

This clone appeared a single time. The chain links TRBV7-6 to TRBJ2-5; no firm D call. The length of the CDR3 is 15 residues. CDR1 is SGHVS, CDR2 FNYEAQ, per germline. V lost 2 bases and J lost 4, with 14 bases in between. CDR3 in amino acids: CASSLSVDSGETQYF. DNA of the CDR3: TGTGCCAGCAGCTTAAGTGTCGATTCAGGAGAGACCCAGTACTTC.

The rearrangement links TRBV11-2 to TRBJ2-1, with no clear D. Trimming took 3 bases from V and 3 from J, leaving 3 bases between them. Per the germline V gene, CDR1 is SGHAT and CDR2 is FQNNGV. The CDR3 contains 12 residues. CDR3 in DNA: TGTGCCAGCAGCTTCGACTACAATGAGCAGTTCTTC. Translating it yields CASSFDYNEQFF.

This clone was counted between two and nine times. V usage is TRBV27 and J usage is TRBJ1-6; D is possibly TRBD1 (5 bases). Germline-derived CDR1 and CDR2 are MNHEY and SMNVEV (reference sequence). The CDR3 runs to 14 residues. The V and J ends lost 7 bases and 7 bases respectively, with 14 bases between them. CDR3 loop: CASKGVGGNSPLHF. The CDR3 DNA is TGTGCCAGCAAGGGTGTCGGGGGGAATTCACCCCTCCACTTT.

This chain joins TRBV7-6 and TRBJ2-7; D is possibly TRBD2 (6 bases). Trimming took 5 bases from V and 5 from J, leaving 16 bases between them. Per the germline V gene, CDR1 is SGHVS and CDR2 is FNYEAQ. The CDR3 is 14 residues long. CDR3 region: CASSPDAGGNEQYF. The CDR3 nucleotides are TGTGCCAGCAGCCCCGACGCAGGAGGGAACGAGCAGTACTTC.

This clone was detected a few times. The chain is built from TRBV16 and TRBJ1-2; D not resolved. Per the germline V gene, CDR1 is KGHSY and CDR2 is FQNENV. The CDR3 is made up of 12 amino acids. Trimming took 5 bases from V and 2 from J, leaving 6 bases between them. The CDR3 protein is CASSETNYGYTF. The CDR3 DNA reads as TGTGCCAGCAGCGAGACCAACTATGGCTACACCTTC.

The rearrangement uses TRBV7-9 and TRBJ1-2; D is unclear. The germline CDR1 and CDR2 sequences are SEHNR and FQNEAQ (reference sequence). Between the trimmed V and J ends, which lost 8 bases and 8 bases, there was a span of 12 bases. There are 11 residues in the CDR3. The CDR3 sequence is CASLGLGGYTF. Here the CDR3 DNA reads TGTGCCAGCCTCGGACTGGGAGGCTACACCTTC.

The chain employs TRBV18 and TRBJ2-3; a weak D match, TRBD2 (6 bases). Germline V gene lookup returns CDR1 KGHSH and CDR2 LQKENI. This CDR3 comprises 16 residues. The ends were cut back, 3 bases at V and 0 bases at J, with 13 bases in the middle. The DNA for the CDR3 is TGTGCCAGCTCACCTGAGGCGGGGCGGAGCACAGATACGCAGTATTTT. Translation: CASSPEAGRSTDTQYF. The whole variable domain, filled in from reference TRBV18 and TRBJ2-3, reads NAGVMQNPRHLVRRRGQEARLRCSPMKGHSHVYWYRQLPEEGLKFMVYLQKENIIDESGMPKERFSAEFPKEGPSILRIQQVVRGDSAAYFCASSPEAGRSTDTQYFGPGTRLTVL.

The J gene is TRBJ1-5, the V gene TRBV19, with D uncertain. V lost 6 bases and J lost 5, with 17 bases in between. Germline V gene sequence: CDR1 LNHDA, CDR2 SQIVND (reference sequence). There are 15 residues in the CDR3. The CDR3 sequence is CASSPDDVEHQPQHF. The CDR3 DNA reads as TGTGCCAGTAGCCCCGACGACGTGGAGCATCAGCCCCAGCATTTT.